Below, 24 T cell receptor beta chains from the same sample are listed, as sequenced in a study of T cell responses to AZD1222 COVID-19 vaccine. Sequencing was performed with immunoSEQ multiplex PCR; in TCRdb, only in-frame clones are kept and a portion is missing. Of 100,000 to 150,000 clones detected, around nine tenths appear once; the ten largest clones hold 3.5%. Sequences were derived from peripheral blood, sampled 28 days after the second AZD1222 dose. The origin of the receptors is an adult who received the AZD1222 COVID-19 vaccine.

The rearrangement uses TRBV19 and TRBJ2-2; 8 bases are shared with TRBD2. Germline V gene sequence: CDR1 LNHDA, CDR2 SQIVND (reference sequence). The CDR3 loop spans 15 amino acids. Trimming at V came to 6 bases and at J to 3 bases, leaving 6 bases not matched to a gene. The DNA of the CDR3 is TGTGCCAGTAGAGGACTAGCTAGTGACACCGGGGAGCTGTTTTTT. Its protein product is CASRGLASDTGELFF.

This sequence joins TRBV5-4 and TRBJ2-3; possible D gene TRBD2, 6 bases. V gave up 2 bases and J gave up 3 bases, with 16 bases separating them. The CDR3 is 16 amino acids. Germline V gene data show CDR1 as SGHNT and CDR2 as YYREEE (reference sequence). This CDR3 is CASSLPRLGGTDTQYF. The CDR3 DNA reads as TGTGCCAGCAGCTTACCCCGACTAGGAGGTACAGATACGCAGTATTTT.

This clone was seen only once. This chain connects TRBV15 to TRBJ2-7, with D perhaps TRBD1 or TRBD2 (6 bases each). Between the trimmed V and J ends, which lost 0 bases and 6 bases, there was a span of 12 bases. Germline V CDR1 and CDR2: LNHNV, YYDKDF (reference sequence). The CDR3 covers 14 residues. In nucleotides, the CDR3 is TGTGCCACCAGCAGAGAGGGGAAGGGGGGCGAGCAGTACTTC. Amino acid sequence: CATSREGKGGEQYF.

As concerns this clone: Its ends do not fully match the called genes, so a read error is possible. This chain joins TRBV19 and TRBJ1-6; possibly TRBD1 for D (6 bases). The CDR3 consists of 18 residues. CDR1 and CDR2 (germline): LNHDA, SQIVND (reference sequence). This chain's CDR3 is CASSLEDSTSSYNSPLHF. DNA of the CDR3: TGTGCCAGTAGTTTAGAGGACAGTACCAGCTCCTATAATTCACCCCTCCACTTT.

For the CDR3, the DNA is TGTGCCAGCAGCCAAGAGTCGTCTAGCGGCTCCTACGAGCAGTACTTC. It yields the protein CASSQESSSGSYEQYF. The V call is TRBV4-2, the J call TRBJ2-7; 7 bases are a match to TRBD2. The CDR3 consists of 16 residues. Unmatched junction bases numbered 5, after V lost 0 bases and J lost 0 bases. Germline lookup yields CDR1 LGHNA and CDR2 YNFKEQ.

The chain is built from TRBV10-3 and TRBJ1-2, with 8 bases identical to TRBD1. This CDR3 spans 17 amino acids. Germline V lookup: CDR1 ENHRY, CDR2 SYGVKD. Trimming took 1 base from V and 4 from J; bases not matched to a gene: 11. The CDR3 sequence is CAISEFGQGALGYGYTF. The CDR3, as DNA: TGTGCCATCAGTGAGTTTGGGCAGGGGGCGCTTGGCTATGGCTACACCTTC.

J is TRBJ2-1 and V is TRBV9; D is possibly TRBD2 (5 bases). CDR1 SGDLS and CDR2 YYNGEE come from the germline V gene. Trimming pared 2 bases from V and 9 bases from J, leaving 6 bases between. This CDR3 region has 11 residues. CDR3 loop: CASSVEGEQFF. The CDR3 DNA sequence: TGTGCCAGCAGCGTCGAGGGTGAGCAGTTCTTC.

Comments on this clone: The sample has other DNA sequences that encode this CDR3 too. The chain uses TRBV7-9 and TRBJ1-2; D uncertain. Germline V gene data show CDR1 as SEHNR and CDR2 as FQNEAQ (reference sequence). CDR3 length equals 12 residues. Trimming pared 3 bases from V and 5 bases from J, leaving 7 bases between. As DNA, the CDR3 is TGTGCCAGCAGCTTGGAAAGTTATGGCTACACCTTC. Translated, it gives CASSLESYGYTF.

The chain combines TRBV28 with TRBJ2-7; a possible D gene is TRBD1 (5 bases). Germline V gene data show CDR1 as MDHEN and CDR2 as SYDVKM. The CDR3 extends over 17 amino acids. Trimming took off 3 bases at V and 3 bases at J, with 21 bases between the two ends. Here the CDR3 reads CASSFRTRWVRGYEQYF. CDR3 DNA: TGTGCCAGCAGTTTTCGGACACGCTGGGTCCGAGGCTACGAGCAGTACTTC.

This clone was seen once. This chain links TRBV7-9 with TRBJ1-2, with 9 bases lining up with TRBD1. Germline CDR1 and CDR2: SEHNR and FQNEAQ (reference sequence). V lost 4 bases, J lost 5 bases, and 11 bases stayed unmatched. The CDR3 spans 16 residues. Here the CDR3 reads CASSSGQGIRGYGYTF. The CDR3 nucleotides are TGTGCCAGCAGCTCCGGACAGGGGATTCGGGGGTATGGCTACACCTTC.

The rearrangement uses TRBV4-3 and TRBJ2-2; TRBD2 matches at 8 bases. CDR1 and CDR2 (germline): LGHNA, YSLEER. J gave up 5 bases and V 0 bases, and 11 bases lay outside the gene matches. There are 18 residues in the CDR3. The DNA for the CDR3 is TGCGCCAGCAGCCAAGAGCCCCCCGGGACTAGTATGACCGGGGAGCTGTTTTTT. Its protein is CASSQEPPGTSMTGELFF.

The chain joins TRBV7-8 to TRBJ2-3; the D is unclear. This CDR3 has 13 residues. Germline V gene lookup returns CDR1 SGHVS and CDR2 FQNEAQ. V was clipped by 5 bases and J by 4 bases, with 10 bases between them. This CDR3 is CASSRAVPDTQYF. CDR3 sequence (DNA): TGTGCCAGCAGCCGAGCCGTGCCAGATACGCAGTATTTT.

This sequence joins TRBV7-2 and TRBJ1-1; D might be TRBD1 (6 bases). The germline CDR1 and CDR2 sequences are SGHTA and FQGNSA. V was shortened by 0 bases and J by 5 bases, with 16 bases between the two germline ends. This CDR3 is built from 16 residues. For the CDR3, the DNA is TGTGCCAGCAGCTTAGCGCCCCCCACAGGGATGACTGAAGCTTTCTTT. This gives the protein CASSLAPPTGMTEAFF. The full variable domain, with the rest looked up from reference TRBV7-2 and TRBJ1-1, is GAGVSQSPSNKVTEKGKDVELRCDPISGHTALYWYRQSLGQGLEFLIYFQGNSAPDKSGLPSDRFSAERTGGSVSTLTIQRTQQEDSAVYLCASSLAPPTGMTEAFFGQGTRLTVV.

V usage is TRBV25-1 and J usage is TRBJ2-2; 8 bases map to TRBD2. After removal of 4 bases from V and 6 bases from J, the junction contained 4 bases not matched to a gene. Germline values: CDR1 MGHDK, CDR2 SYGVNS. The CDR3 covers 14 residues. CDR3 protein: CASSGTSLAGELFF. The CDR3 bases are TGTGCCAGCAGTGGGACTAGCCTTGCCGGGGAGCTGTTTTTT.

The chain links TRBV5-4 to TRBJ1-2; a possible D gene is TRBD1 (5 bases). Trimming shortened V by 4 bases and J by 4 bases, and 14 bases separated the two germline ends. CDR1 and CDR2 (germline): SGHNT, YYREEE (reference sequence). There are 14 residues in the CDR3. Here the CDR3 DNA reads TGTGCCAGCAGCGGGGGAAGGCAGACCTATGGCTACACCTTC. It codes for CASSGGRQTYGYTF.

The chain carries TRBV20-1 and TRBJ2-3, with D perhaps matching TRBD2 (5 bases). The CDR3 is 12 residues long. Trimming left V 3 bases short and J 2 bases short, with 6 bases between. From germline, CDR1 is DFQATT and CDR2 SNEGSKA (reference sequence). The CDR3 DNA reads TGCAGTGCTAGTCGGGACACAGATACGCAGTATTTT. Protein product: CSASRDTDTQYF.

The rearrangement joins TRBV28 to TRBJ1-2; 8 nucleotides line up with TRBD1. The germline V gene has CDR1 MDHEN and CDR2 SYDVKM. V shed 6 bases, J shed 7 bases, and the junction held 7 bases outside the gene matches. The CDR3 covers 13 residues. CDR3: CASRTGVLPGYTF. The CDR3 bases are TGTGCCAGCAGGACAGGGGTATTACCTGGCTACACCTTC.

The V call is TRBV28, the J call TRBJ1-6; no clear D. Trimming shortened V by 6 bases and J by 4 bases, and 10 bases separated the two germline ends. Germline V gene lookup returns CDR1 MDHEN and CDR2 SYDVKM. The CDR3 loop spans 14 amino acids. CDR3 amino acids: CASRSRGYNSPLHF. In nucleotides, the CDR3 is TGTGCCAGCAGGTCCCGGGGTTATAATTCACCCCTCCACTTT.

This clone was seen only once. The gene calls are TRBV20-1 and TRBJ1-2, with TRBD1 as a possible D gene (5 bases). Germline lookup yields CDR1 DFQATT and CDR2 SNEGSKA (reference sequence). The CDR3 consists of 12 residues. Deletions cut 3 bases from V and 4 bases from J, with 9 bases between. Here the CDR3 DNA reads TGCAGTGCTAGTGGGGGATTCTATGGCTACACCTTC. The encoded protein is CSASGGFYGYTF.

This chain connects TRBV30 to TRBJ2-1, with TRBD1 identical over 7 bases. The length of the CDR3 is 14 residues. Germline CDR1 GTSNPN, CDR2 SVGIG (reference sequence). The V gene end was trimmed by 2 bases and the J gene end by 5 bases; junction bases not matched to a gene: 6. Here the CDR3 DNA reads TGTGCCTGGAGTCGACAGGGATTGGACAATGAGCAGTTCTTC. It translates to CAWSRQGLDNEQFF.

The chain uses TRBV7-2 and TRBJ1-2, with 7 positions matching TRBD1. The V segment lost 6 bases and the J segment 2 bases; nucleotides outside the gene matches: 3. This CDR3 is 13 amino acids long. Germline CDR1 reads SGHTA; CDR2 reads FQGNSA. In nucleotides, the CDR3 is TGTGCCAGCAGTCGACAGGGAAACTATGGCTACACCTTC. This gives the protein CASSRQGNYGYTF.

V and J are TRBV14 and TRBJ1-4, with 10 positions matching TRBD1. V shed 0 bases, J shed 5 bases, and the junction held 3 bases outside the gene matches. This CDR3 has 16 residues. Looked up from germline, CDR1 is SGHDN and CDR2 is FVKESK. CDR3 in DNA: TGTGCCAGCAGCCAAGAAAGGGGACAGGGGAATGAAAAACTGTTTTTT. Its protein product is CASSQERGQGNEKLFF.

The gene calls are TRBV6-5 and TRBJ2-7; weak D call: TRBD1 (6 bases). Trimming cost V 0 bases and J 5 bases, with 11 bases left between them. The CDR3 covers 14 residues. The V gene's germline CDR1 is MNHEY and CDR2 SVGAGI. CDR3 bases: TGTGCCAGCAGTTACTCGACAGGTTCTAACGAGCAGTACTTC. This sequence encodes CASSYSTGSNEQYF.

This rearrangement joins TRBV6-4 to TRBJ1-2; D possibly corresponds to TRBD1 (6 bases). The ends were cut back, 5 bases at V and 7 bases at J, with 17 bases in the middle. CDR3 size: 14 residues. Germline CDR1 MRHNA, CDR2 SNTAGT. CDR3 nucleotide sequence: TGTGCCAGCAGTCCAGGGGCTAGGTCGTTTGGCTACACCTTC. Translating gives CASSPGARSFGYTF.